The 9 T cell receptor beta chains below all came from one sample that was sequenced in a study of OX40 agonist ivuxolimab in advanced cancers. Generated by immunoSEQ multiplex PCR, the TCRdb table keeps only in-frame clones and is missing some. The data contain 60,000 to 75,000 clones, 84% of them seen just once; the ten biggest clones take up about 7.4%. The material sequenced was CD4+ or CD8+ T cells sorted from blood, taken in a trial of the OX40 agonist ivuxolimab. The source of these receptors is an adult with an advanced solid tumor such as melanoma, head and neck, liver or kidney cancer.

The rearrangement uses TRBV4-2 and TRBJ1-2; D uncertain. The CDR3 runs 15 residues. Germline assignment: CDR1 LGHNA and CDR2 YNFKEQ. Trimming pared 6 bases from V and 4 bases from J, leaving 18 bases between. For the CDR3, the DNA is TGTGCCAGCAGACTAAGCGGGGAGGGTGGCTATGGCTACACCTTC. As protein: CASRLSGEGGYGYTF.

In DNA form, the CDR3 reads TGTGCCAGCAGCTGGGGGGGAAGCCCTTCCTACGAGCAGTACTTC. Translating it yields CASSWGGSPSYEQYF. The V and J genes are TRBV28 and TRBJ2-7, with TRBD2 identical over 7 bases. Germline CDR1 is MDHEN and CDR2 is SYDVKM. The CDR3 consists of 15 residues. V lost 6 bases and J lost 1; bases outside the gene matches: 9.

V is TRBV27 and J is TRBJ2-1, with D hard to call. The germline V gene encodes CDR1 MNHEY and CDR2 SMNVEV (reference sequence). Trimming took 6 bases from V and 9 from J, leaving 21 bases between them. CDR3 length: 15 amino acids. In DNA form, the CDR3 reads TGTGCCAGCAGCCCTCGATCTCAAAAGAGAGGTGAGCAGTTCTTC. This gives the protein CASSPRSQKRGEQFF.

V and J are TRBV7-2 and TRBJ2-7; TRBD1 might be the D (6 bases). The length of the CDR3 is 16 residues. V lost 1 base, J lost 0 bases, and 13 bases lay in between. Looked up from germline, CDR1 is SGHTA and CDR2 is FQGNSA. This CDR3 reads CASSLGRYRVSYEQYF. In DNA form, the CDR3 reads TGTGCCAGCAGCTTAGGGCGGTACAGGGTCTCCTACGAGCAGTACTTC.

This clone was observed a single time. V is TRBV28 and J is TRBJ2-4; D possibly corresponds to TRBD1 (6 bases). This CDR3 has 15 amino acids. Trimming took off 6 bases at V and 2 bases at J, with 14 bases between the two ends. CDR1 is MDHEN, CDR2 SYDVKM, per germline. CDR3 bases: TGTGCCAGCAGCCGGGTGGGGGCAACCAAAAACATTCAGTACTTC. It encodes CASSRVGATKNIQYF.

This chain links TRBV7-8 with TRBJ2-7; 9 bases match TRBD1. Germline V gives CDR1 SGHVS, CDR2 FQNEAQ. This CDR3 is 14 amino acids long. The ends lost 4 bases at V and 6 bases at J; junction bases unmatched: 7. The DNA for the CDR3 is TGTGCCAGCAGCTCCCGGGACAGGGTGTCCGAGCAGTACTTC. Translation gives CASSSRDRVSEQYF.

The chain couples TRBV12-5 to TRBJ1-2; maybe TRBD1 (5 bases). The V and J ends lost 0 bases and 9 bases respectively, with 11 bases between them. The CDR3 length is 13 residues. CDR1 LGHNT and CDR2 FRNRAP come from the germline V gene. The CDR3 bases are TGTGCTAGTGGTTTGGTAGGGGTAAGGAGCTACACCTTC. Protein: CASGLVGVRSYTF. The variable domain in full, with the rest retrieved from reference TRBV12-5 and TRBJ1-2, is DARVTQTPRHKVTEMGQEVTMRCQPILGHNTVFWYRQTMMQGLELLAYFRNRAPLDDSGMPKDRFSAEMPDATLATLKIQPSEPRDSAVYFCASGLVGVRSYTFGSGTRLTVV.

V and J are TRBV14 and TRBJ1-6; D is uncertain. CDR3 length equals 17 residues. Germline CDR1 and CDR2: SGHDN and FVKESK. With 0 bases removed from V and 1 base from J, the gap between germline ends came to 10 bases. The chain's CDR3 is CASSQERRRSYNSPLHF. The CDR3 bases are TGTGCCAGCAGCCAAGAACGGAGGAGGTCCTATAATTCACCCCTCCACTTT.

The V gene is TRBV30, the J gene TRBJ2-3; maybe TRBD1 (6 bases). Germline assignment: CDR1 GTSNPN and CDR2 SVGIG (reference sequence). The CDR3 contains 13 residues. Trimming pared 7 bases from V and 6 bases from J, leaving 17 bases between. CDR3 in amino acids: CASEGGKRDTQYF. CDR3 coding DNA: TGTGCCTCAGAAGGGGGAAAAAGGGATACGCAGTATTTT.